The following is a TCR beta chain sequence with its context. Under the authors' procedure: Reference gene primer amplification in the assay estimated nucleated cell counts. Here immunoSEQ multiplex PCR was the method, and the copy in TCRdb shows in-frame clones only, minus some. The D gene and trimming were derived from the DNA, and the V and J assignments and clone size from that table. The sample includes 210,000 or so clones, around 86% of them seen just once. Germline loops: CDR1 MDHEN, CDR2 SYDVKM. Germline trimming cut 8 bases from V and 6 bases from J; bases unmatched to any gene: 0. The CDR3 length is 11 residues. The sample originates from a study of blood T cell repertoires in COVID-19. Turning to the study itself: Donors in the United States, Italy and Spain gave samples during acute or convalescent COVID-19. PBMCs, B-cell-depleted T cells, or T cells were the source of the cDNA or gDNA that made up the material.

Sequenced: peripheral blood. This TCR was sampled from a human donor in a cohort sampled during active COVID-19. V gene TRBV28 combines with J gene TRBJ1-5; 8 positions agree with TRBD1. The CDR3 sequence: CASQGAQPQHF. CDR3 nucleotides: TGTGCCAGCCAGGGGGCTCAGCCCCAGCATTTT.